The sequence of this T cell receptor beta chain was determined in a study of Graves' ophthalmopathy and Graves' hyperthyroidism (dated 2018 in TCRdb). Concerning the study at large: Peripheral blood was collected at initial diagnosis, before any treatment. The study used TCR beta repertoire signatures to distinguish Graves' ophthalmopathy from Graves' hyperthyroidism and to predict progression to ophthalmopathy. In total, under 150 blood samples were TCR-sequenced: approximately 40 ophthalmopathy, approximately 80 hyperthyroidism and some 17 hyperthyroidism-to-ophthalmopathy patients. A discovery set of 100 patients (roughly 41 ophthalmopathy, about 55 stable hyperthyroidism) was enrolled to explore V-J signatures distinguishing ophthalmopathy from hyperthyroidism. The independent validation cohort included 18 hyperthyroidism patients plus 17 patients who later progressed from hyperthyroidism to ophthalmopathy. In several hyperthyroidism patients, the T-cell repertoire of thyroid tissue was compared with the T-cell repertoire of blood. Once sampling was done, hyperthyroidism patients were given methimazole at a starting dose of 30 mg daily, while ophthalmopathy patients were given high-dose intravenous methylprednisolone. The 85 to 100 discovery patients were randomly split 7:3 into training and test sets. Points the paper makes about the study in general: Most expanded thyroid clonotypes with frequency above 0.001 were also detected in blood, suggesting blood repertoires may reflect the thyroid immune response. No statistical method was used to predetermine the sample size, and group allocation was not hidden from the investigators. Ophthalmopathy was separated from stable hyperthyroidism by the 13-signature model with around 89% sensitivity and less than 82% specificity in cross-validation and with 80%/75% in the test set. In validation, the model predicted ophthalmopathy progression with 70.59% sensitivity and roughly 72% specificity; roughly eleven predicted patients were CT-confirmed with GO in a median of approximately six months.

For repertoire sequencing, TCR beta CDR3 regions were amplified from RNA transcripts. A first-round RT-PCR used HTBI primers with the Qiagen OneStep RT-PCR kit, followed by a second-round multiplex PCR, size selection and purification. Sequencing of the libraries was carried out on an Illumina HiSeq2000 in paired-end mode with 100 bp reads. The authors' analysis ran thus. SOAPnuke was used to process the reads, removing any read that contained adapters or uncalled bases, had a mean Phred below 15, or lacked an exact match to the constant primer or identifier. COPE v1.2.5 was used to merge high-quality paired reads. Each unique nucleotide sequence was treated as a clonotype, and MiTCR v1.1 was used to align the clonotypes to the IMGT TRB V, D and J references. Only V-J combinations with frequency above 0.0001 were analysed, covering 99% to 99.2% of repertoires. For each V-J combination, a TCR clonal expansion and chaos score was defined as F50 clonal expansion divided by the chaos observed in the TCRdist matrix. Welch's t-statistics and random forest were used to narrow the features down to 10 to 15 V-J combinations, which were then fed into a naive Bayes classifier. The similarity between thyroid and blood repertoires was quantified using the Morisita-Horn index. In-frame beta chains were kept once TCRdb had trimmed the public reads at Q25 with fastp and called clones with MiXCR. Here each entry gathers all rows of one CDR3 protein and keeps the most common genes and DNA. These V and J calls rely on TCRdb rather than the paper's analysis. This sample has roughly 500,000 distinct CDR3 sequences in its table, and 13% to 15% of those were observed once. Of the sample, 9.8% is held by the ten largest clones.

The CDR3 has 13 amino acids, counting the end cysteine and phenylalanine. Only the CDR3 region is kept as DNA, spanning 39 bases read in frame from base 1. At the junction V is shortened by 1 base and J by 5 bases, with 5 bases in between. According to the germline V gene, CDR1 reads KGHDR and CDR2 reads SFDVKD. Ophthalmopathy patients had moderately to severely active disease, Clinical Activity Score of at least 3, NOSPECS grade of at least 4, and disease duration under 3 months. Anyone with other autoimmune diseases, uncontrolled infections, pregnancy or lactation was excluded from the study. Clinical symptoms, serum thyroxine, TRAb, thyroid ultrasound and orbital computed tomography formed the basis of the diagnosis. Using Ficoll-Paque density gradient centrifugation, PBMCs were isolated from about 9.4 ml of fresh peripheral blood. Total RNA was extracted using Trizol reagent, and RNA quality was checked on an Agilent 2100 Bioanalyzer.

This clonotype was seen many times. This receptor's antigen is unknown. It has no much larger one-base neighbor in the sample; base qualities were not kept. The chain links TRBV24-1 with TRBJ1-5; no D gene can be assigned with confidence. The clonotype originates from a woman in her twenties or thirties with Graves' ophthalmopathy. Donor details come from another sample of the same person, matched by shared clones. Material for sequencing was blood. The CDR3 amino acid sequence is: CATSDFQDQPQHF. The nucleotide sequence reads TGTGCCACCAGTGATTTTCAAGATCAGCCCCAGCATTTT.